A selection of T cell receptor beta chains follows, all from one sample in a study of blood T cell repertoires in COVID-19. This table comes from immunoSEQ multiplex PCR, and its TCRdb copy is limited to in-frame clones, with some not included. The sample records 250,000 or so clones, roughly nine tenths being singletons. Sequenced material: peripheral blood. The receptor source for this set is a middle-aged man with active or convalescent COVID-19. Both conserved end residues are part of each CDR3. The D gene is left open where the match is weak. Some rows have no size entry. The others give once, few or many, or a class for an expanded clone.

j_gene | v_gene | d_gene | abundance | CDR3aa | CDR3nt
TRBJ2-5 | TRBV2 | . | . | CASSLPQTQYF | TGTGCCAGCAGCCTTCCCCAGACCCAGTACTTC
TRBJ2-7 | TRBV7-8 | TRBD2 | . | CASSPIAGGPYEQYF | TGTGCCAGCAGCCCAATAGCGGGAGGGCCTTACGAGCAGTACTTC
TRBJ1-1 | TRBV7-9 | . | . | CASRRSGPNTEAFF | TGTGCCAGCAGGCGGTCGGGTCCTAACACTGAAGCTTTCTTT
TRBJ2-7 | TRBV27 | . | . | CASSPKWDTREQYF | TGTGCCAGCAGTCCGAAATGGGACACTCGCGAGCAGTACTTC
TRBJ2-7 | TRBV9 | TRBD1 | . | CASSAGTGVHEQYF | TGTGCCAGCAGCGCGGGGACAGGCGTCCACGAGCAGTACTTC
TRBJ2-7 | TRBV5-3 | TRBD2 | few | CARSFRSLAGIDYEQYF | TGTGCCAGAAGCTTCCGTTCACTAGCGGGGATAGACTACGAGCAGTACTTC
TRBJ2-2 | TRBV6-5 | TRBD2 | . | CASSYTLAGVTGELFF | TGTGCCAGCAGTTACACACTAGCGGGAGTCACCGGGGAGCTGTTTTTT
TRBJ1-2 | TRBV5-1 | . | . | CASSLVSGFAYGYTF | TGCGCCAGCAGCTTGGTGTCCGGGTTCGCCTATGGCTACACCTTC
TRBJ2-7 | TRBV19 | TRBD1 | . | CASSSIGTAGSEQYF | TGTGCCAGTAGTTCCATCGGGACAGCCGGCTCCGAGCAGTACTTC
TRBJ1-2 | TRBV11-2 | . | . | CASSSLRQDGYTF | TGTGCCAGCAGCTCCTTGCGACAGGACGGCTACACCTTC
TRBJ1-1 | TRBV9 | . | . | CASSTRTVYTEAFF | TGTGCCAGCAGCACCCGGACAGTCTACACTGAAGCTTTCTTT
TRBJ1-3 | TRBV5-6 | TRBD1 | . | CASSSTLRTGGDAGNTIYF | TGTGCCAGCAGCAGCACATTAAGGACAGGGGGCGATGCCGGAAACACCATATATTTT
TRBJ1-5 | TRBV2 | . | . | CASSQGINQPQHF | TGTGCCAGCAGTCAGGGTATCAATCAGCCCCAGCATTTT
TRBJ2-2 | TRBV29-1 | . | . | CSAWGGRGNTGELFF | TGCAGCGCATGGGGGGGGCGGGGGAACACCGGGGAGCTGTTTTTT
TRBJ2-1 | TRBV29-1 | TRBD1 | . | CTFQRGTGFEEQFF | TGCACCTTCCAGAGAGGGACAGGGTTCGAGGAGCAGTTCTTC
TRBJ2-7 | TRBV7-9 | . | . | CASSQALYEQYF | TGTGCCAGCAGCCAGGCCCTCTACGAGCAGTACTTC
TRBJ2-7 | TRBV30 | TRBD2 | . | CAWSPRGESYEQYF | TGTGCCTGGAGCCCCCGGGGGGAGTCCTACGAGCAGTACTTC
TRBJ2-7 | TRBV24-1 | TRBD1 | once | CATSDDRGGSYEQYF | TGTGCCACCAGTGATGACAGGGGCGGATCCTACGAGCAGTACTTC
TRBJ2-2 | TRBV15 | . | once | CACRVGGELFF | TGTGCCTGCAGGGTTGGCGGGGAGCTGTTTTTT
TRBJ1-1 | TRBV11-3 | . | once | CASSYSLNTEAFF | TGTGCCAGCAGCTATAGCCTCAACACTGAAGCTTTCTTT
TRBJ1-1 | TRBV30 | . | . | CAWSTRSTARNTEAFF | TGTGCCTGGAGTACTCGGTCGACAGCTCGGAACACTGAAGCTTTCTTT
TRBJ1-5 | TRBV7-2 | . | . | CASSLGGAYQPQHF | TGTGCCAGCAGCTTAGGCGGGGCCTATCAGCCCCAGCATTTT
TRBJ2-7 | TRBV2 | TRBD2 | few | CASSGPSGGALHEQYF | TGTGCCAGCAGTGGCCCTAGCGGGGGGGCCCTCCACGAGCAGTACTTC
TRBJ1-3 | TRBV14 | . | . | CASSQLGTFSGNTIYF | TGTGCCAGCAGCCAACTTGGGACATTTTCTGGAAACACCATATATTTT
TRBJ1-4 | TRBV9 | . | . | CASSVGGGGRPGEKLFF | TGTGCCAGCAGCGTAGGGGGCGGGGGCCGCCCAGGTGAAAAACTGTTTTTT
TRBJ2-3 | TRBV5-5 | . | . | CASSLVAESTDTQYF | TGTGCCAGCAGCTTGGTGGCGGAAAGCACAGATACGCAGTATTTT
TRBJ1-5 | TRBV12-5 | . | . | CASGLSGAGNQPQHF | TGTGCTAGTGGTTTGAGTGGGGCAGGGAATCAGCCCCAGCATTTT
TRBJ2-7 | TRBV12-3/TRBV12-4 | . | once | CASTQTGTREQYF | TGTGCCAGCACTCAGACAGGGACTAGGGAGCAGTACTTC
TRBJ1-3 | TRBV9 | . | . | CASTTAASGNTIYF | TGTGCCAGCACCACAGCAGCCTCTGGAAACACCATATATTTT
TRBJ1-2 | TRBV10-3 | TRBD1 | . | CAITWDREGYTF | TGTGCCATCACCTGGGACAGGGAAGGCTACACCTTC
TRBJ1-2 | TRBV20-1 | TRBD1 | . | CSAGDSYGYTF | TGCAGTGCTGGGGACAGCTATGGCTACACCTTC
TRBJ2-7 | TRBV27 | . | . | CASSAQDEQYF | TGTGCCAGCAGTGCACAGGATGAGCAGTACTTC
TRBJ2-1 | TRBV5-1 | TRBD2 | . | CASSSTSGGAYEQFF | TGCGCCAGCAGCTCAACTAGCGGGGGGGCCTATGAGCAGTTCTTC
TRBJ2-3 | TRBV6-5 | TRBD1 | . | CASSSGTVSTDTQYF | TGTGCCAGCAGCTCCGGGACAGTAAGCACAGATACGCAGTATTTT
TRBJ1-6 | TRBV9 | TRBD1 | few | CASSLAGQGARGDSPLHF | TGTGCCAGCAGCCTAGCTGGACAGGGGGCGCGGGGGGATTCACCCCTCCACTTT
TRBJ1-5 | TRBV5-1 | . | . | CASKARESEPQHF | TGCGCCTCTAAAGCCCGGGAGTCTGAACCCCAGCATTTT
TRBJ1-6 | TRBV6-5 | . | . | CASRPSGNSPLHF | TGTGCCAGCAGACCCAGTGGTAATTCACCCCTCCACTTT